Following are 23 T cell receptor beta chains from one sample sequenced in a study of spatial heterogeneity in lung cancer. The time point is: sample taken at primary tumor resection. No cell sorting; template was whole RNA from tumor, lung tissue or PBMC. TCRdb re-called the 5' RACE reads through MiXCR, storing one row per CDR3 protein. The sample consists of 12,000 or so distinct CDR3 sequences, approximately 6.2% of them appearing once. The sequenced sample was normal lung tissue next to the tumor, obtained at surgery. The source is a male donor with early-stage non-small cell lung cancer.

This clonotype was observed at least ten times. The library was prepared for alpha chains; this beta chain is a stray read, so its frequency means little. The V gene is TRBV10-3, the J gene TRBJ2-3, with D perhaps TRBD1 (6 bases). The CDR3 has 16 residues. In germline, CDR1 is ENHRY, CDR2 SYGVKD. V was pared by 6 bases and J by 4 bases, with 20 bases between. CDR3 nucleotides: TGTGCCATCAGCAACACAGGGACGGTCTGGTCAGATACGCAGTATTTT. This sequence encodes CAISNTGTVWSDTQYF.

This clonotype was picked up many times. A library made for alpha chains picked up this beta chain off target, so its size means little. The genes are TRBV11-1 and TRBJ2-2; a weak D match, TRBD1 (6 bases). V was cut by 5 bases and J by 2 bases, with 15 bases left in between. This CDR3 has 16 residues. Germline lookup yields CDR1 SGHAT and CDR2 FQDESV (reference sequence). The CDR3 reads CASSRRGSFNTGELFF. As DNA, the CDR3 is TGTGCCAGCAGCCGAAGGGGGTCCTTCAACACCGGGGAGCTGTTTTTT.

Sample share makes this clonotype medium-sized. A library made for alpha chains picked up this beta chain off target, so its size means little. The gene calls are TRBV7-2 and TRBJ1-5, with 8 bases fitting TRBD1. Per germline, CDR1 SGHTA and CDR2 FQGNSA. The CDR3 has 15 amino acids. The ends lost 3 bases at V and 4 bases at J; junction bases unmatched: 5. The CDR3 protein is CASSFRQGPNQPQHF. In DNA, the CDR3 is TGTGCCAGCAGCTTCAGACAGGGGCCGAATCAGCCCCAGCATTTT.

Points on this clonotype: A much larger clone sits a single nucleotide away, making a read error possible. Because this beta chain is a stray read in a library intended to capture alpha chains, its abundance should not be given much weight. V and J are TRBV5-1 and TRBJ2-1, with D perhaps TRBD1 or TRBD2 (5 bases each). This CDR3 is built from 14 residues. Germline V gives CDR1 SGHRS, CDR2 YFSETQ. With 2 bases removed from V and 7 bases from J, the gap between germline ends came to 13 bases. The CDR3 sequence is CASSFGGMMNEQFF. CDR3 DNA: TGCGCCAGCAGCTTTGGGGGAATGATGAATGAGCAGTTCTTC.

In its sample, this clonotype was seen many times. This beta chain is a stray read from a library made for alpha chains; its abundance is not meaningful. The chain combines TRBV6-2 or TRBV6-3 with TRBJ2-1; maybe TRBD2 (6 bases). Looked up from germline, CDR1 is MNHEY and CDR2 is SVGEGT. Trimming shortened V by 4 bases and J by 2 bases, and 12 bases separated the two germline ends. The CDR3 length is 15 residues. As DNA, the CDR3 is TGTGCCAGCAGTTCGGAGGGACTCGCCTACAATGAGCAGTTCTTC. Amino acid sequence: CASSSEGLAYNEQFF.

This clonotype was counted many times. Because this beta chain is a stray read in a library intended to capture alpha chains, its abundance should not be given much weight. The chain is built from TRBV2 and TRBJ2-5, with 7 bases identical to TRBD2. The V gene's germline CDR1 is SNHLY and CDR2 FYNNEI. V lost 6 bases to trimming and J lost 5 bases; unmatched junction nucleotides: 15. The CDR3 totals 16 residues. DNA of the CDR3: TGTGCCAGCAGGCGGGACTCAAGCGGGGACCGGGAGACCCAGTACTTC. Its translation is CASRRDSSGDRETQYF.

This clonotype was recorded at least ten times. In a library made to pick up alpha chains, this beta chain is a stray read with a size that means little. V is TRBV7-9 and J is TRBJ1-1, with D maybe TRBD1 (6 bases). Trimming pared 4 bases from V and 4 bases from J, leaving 10 bases between. Germline CDR1 SEHNR, CDR2 FQNEAQ (reference sequence). CDR3 length equals 13 residues. For the CDR3, the DNA is TGTGCCAGCAGCTCGAGGGGGGCCACTGAAGCTTTCTTT. Protein product: CASSSRGATEAFF.

This clonotype was counted ten times or more. This beta chain lies outside the target of a library built for alpha chains; its clone size means little. CDR3 sequence reads: CASTEDRDQPQHF. CDR3 nucleotides: TGCGCCAGCACCGAGGACCGAGATCAGCCCCAGCATTTT. The chain joins TRBV10-2 to TRBJ1-5; D not resolved. The V gene's germline CDR1 is WSHSY and CDR2 SAAADI. This CDR3 comprises 13 residues. Trimming cost V 7 bases and J 5 bases, with 12 bases left between them.

Many counts were recorded for this clonotype. This beta chain represents an off-target read in a library built for alpha chains; its size is of limited meaning. CDR3 coding DNA: TGTGCCAGCAGCTTATTTTTTGGGGACAGGGATCGGGACGGCTACACCTTC. Amino acids: CASSLFFGDRDRDGYTF. This sequence joins TRBV11-2 and TRBJ1-2; 9 nucleotides align to TRBD1. This CDR3 is built from 17 residues. The V and J ends lost 2 bases and 8 bases, in that order; junction bases with no gene match: 15. CDR1 SGHAT and CDR2 FQNNGV come from the germline V gene.

At least ten counts were recorded for this clonotype. In a library made to pick up alpha chains, this beta chain is a stray read with a size that means little. V and J are TRBV11-3 and TRBJ1-2; the D is unclear. This CDR3 has 15 residues. Germline CDR1 is SGHNT and CDR2 is YENEEA. The V end lost 5 bases, the J end lost 4 bases, and 17 bases lay between the germline ends. The CDR3 sequence is CASSPLSGGGYGYTF. Written as DNA, the CDR3 is TGTGCCAGCAGCCCTCTGAGCGGAGGCGGCTATGGCTACACCTTC.

This clonotype was detected a few times. This beta chain came through as a stray read in a library set up for alpha chains, and its size says little. The chain has TRBV18 and TRBJ1-5; D is perhaps TRBD1 (6 bases). The CDR3 is 15 amino acids. V was trimmed by 3 bases and J by 4 bases, leaving 13 bases between them. Germline values: CDR1 KGHSH, CDR2 LQKENI. In DNA form, the CDR3 reads TGTGCCAGCTCACCGGGGACGGGGGCGAATCAGCCCCAGCATTTT. It codes for CASSPGTGANQPQHF. The full variable domain, with the rest looked up from reference TRBV18 and TRBJ1-5, is NAGVMQNPRHLVRRRGQEARLRCSPMKGHSHVYWYRQLPEEGLKFMVYLQKENIIDESGMPKERFSAEFPKEGPSILRIQQVVRGDSAAYFCASSPGTGANQPQHFGDGTRLSIL.

This clonotype was counted at least ten times. Found in a library prepared for alpha chains, this beta chain is an off-target read, and its abundance has little meaning. V is TRBV20-1 and J is TRBJ2-3; D perhaps matches TRBD2 (6 bases). The CDR3 runs to 13 residues. Trimming removed 6 bases at V and 5 bases at J, with 15 bases between. The germline gives CDR1 DFQATT, CDR2 SNEGSKA (reference sequence). The CDR3 reads CSAQNQGGDTQYF. As DNA, the CDR3 is TGCAGTGCCCAGAACCAGGGAGGAGATACGCAGTATTTT.

Relative to its sample, this clonotype is large. This beta chain represents an off-target read in a library built for alpha chains; its size is of limited meaning. The chain carries TRBV6-5 and TRBJ2-1; 13 bases map to TRBD2. The CDR3 is made up of 16 amino acids. Per germline, CDR1 MNHEY and CDR2 SVGAGI. V dropped 2 bases and J dropped 9; count of bases not matched to a gene: 7. This chain's CDR3 is CASSYQVTSGRSEQFF. The CDR3 bases are TGTGCCAGCAGTTACCAAGTGACTAGCGGGAGGTCTGAGCAGTTCTTC.

The sample holds many counts of this clonotype. This beta chain lies outside the target of a library built for alpha chains; its clone size means little. The chain combines TRBV24-1 with TRBJ2-3; 10 nucleotides line up with TRBD1. Germline CDR1 and CDR2: KGHDR and SFDVKD. V trimming: 1 base; J trimming: 6 bases; junction bases outside the gene matches: 3. This CDR3 spans 15 amino acids. The CDR3 reads CATSDFGTGEDTQYF. For the CDR3, the DNA is TGTGCCACCAGTGATTTTGGGACAGGGGAGGATACGCAGTATTTT.

This clonotype has a count of ten or more. This beta chain turned up in a library designed for alpha chains; as an off-target read, its abundance says little. J is TRBJ1-1 and V is TRBV29-1; possible D gene TRBD1, 5 bases. Trimming left V 7 bases short and J 3 bases short, with 15 bases between. This CDR3 region has 13 residues. Looked up from germline, CDR1 is SQVTM and CDR2 is ANQGSEA. CDR3 amino acids: CSAVTAVDTEAFF. The CDR3 DNA reads as TGCAGCGCTGTGACAGCCGTGGACACTGAAGCTTTCTTT.

Regarding this clonotype: This beta chain is a stray sequence in a library constructed for alpha chains; its clone size is not meaningful. The chain uses TRBV29-1 and TRBJ2-3, with a tentative D call TRBD1 (6 bases). CDR1 is SQVTM and CDR2 is ANQGSEA in the germline V gene. V dropped 4 bases and J dropped 2 bases, with 13 bases sitting between them. CDR3 length: 14 amino acids. DNA for the CDR3: TGCAGCGTTGGAAGCAGGGGCTTCACAGATACGCAGTATTTT. Translated: CSVGSRGFTDTQYF.

This clonotype was recorded many times. With the library built for alpha chains, this beta chain is off target and its frequency is not meaningful. The chain uses TRBV7-2 and TRBJ2-5; 7 positions match TRBD1. V was pared by 4 bases and J by 2 bases, with 16 bases of the junction left unmatched. CDR1 SGHTA and CDR2 FQGNSA come from the germline V gene. The CDR3 is made up of 18 amino acids. The CDR3 DNA is TGTGCCAGCAGCTCCCTACGAGGGGTAGGGGGCGGTCAAGAGACCCAGTACTTC. It specifies CASSSLRGVGGGQETQYF.

By its share, this clonotype is medium-sized. Within a library made for alpha chains, this beta chain is off target, and its count is uninformative. The chain has TRBV7-2 and TRBJ2-1; 8 bases agree with TRBD2. The CDR3 is 16 residues long. The germline V gene encodes CDR1 SGHTA and CDR2 FQGNSA. V shed 3 bases, J shed 12 bases, and the junction held 16 bases outside the gene matches. In nucleotides, the CDR3 is TGTGCCAGCAGCTTTACCGGGACTAGATCGGGTTTAGGGCAGTTCTTC. Encoded protein: CASSFTGTRSGLGQFF.

This clonotype was found many times. Because the library targeted alpha chains, this beta chain is an off-target read whose size means little. The chain is built from TRBV5-6 and TRBJ1-2, with D tentatively TRBD1 (6 bases). This CDR3 has 15 amino acids. Germline V gene data show CDR1 as SGHDT and CDR2 as YYEEEE. V gave up 1 base and J gave up 13 bases, with 23 bases separating them. The CDR3 sequence: CASSLFFGQTFRLTF. CDR3 coding DNA: TGTGCCAGCAGCTTGTTCTTTGGACAGACATTTCGGCTCACCTTC. Full variable domain (missing parts from reference TRBV5-6 and TRBJ1-2): DAGVTQSPTHLIKTRGQQVTLRCSPKSGHDTVSWYQQALGQGPQFIFQYYEEEERQRGNFPDRFSGHQFPNYSSELNVNALLLGDSALYLCASSLFFGQTFRLTFGSGTRLTVV.

Ten or more counts support this clonotype. Because the library targeted alpha chains, this beta chain is an off-target read whose size means little. This chain connects TRBV19 to TRBJ2-7; D is uncertain. This CDR3 spans 13 amino acids. Germline values: CDR1 LNHDA, CDR2 SQIVND (reference sequence). V was cut by 5 bases and J by 2 bases, with 10 bases left in between. The CDR3 sequence is CASSQFLAYEQYF. CDR3 sequence (DNA): TGTGCCAGTAGTCAGTTCCTTGCCTACGAGCAGTACTTC.

Details on this clonotype: A library made for alpha chains picked up this beta chain off target, so its size means little. The chain combines TRBV11-2 with TRBJ2-5, with 8 nucleotides matching TRBD2. CDR1 SGHAT and CDR2 FQNNGV come from the germline V gene. V was pared by 5 bases and J by 5 bases, with 7 bases of the junction left unmatched. This CDR3 has 14 amino acids. Here the CDR3 reads CASSPGLARETQYF. CDR3 bases: TGTGCCAGCAGCCCCGGACTAGCCCGGGAGACCCAGTACTTC.

This clonotype came up a few times. This beta chain slipped into a library made for alpha chains as a stray read, so its size is not meaningful. The J gene is TRBJ2-7, the V gene TRBV20-1, with 10 bases fitting TRBD2. The germline gives CDR1 DFQATT, CDR2 SNEGSKA (reference sequence). J gave up 2 bases and V 1 base, and 2 bases lay outside the gene matches. This CDR3 comprises 14 residues. CDR3 sequence reads: CSARGTSGPYEQYF. CDR3 bases: TGCAGTGCTAGAGGGACTAGCGGACCCTACGAGCAGTACTTC.

About this clonotype itself: This beta chain lies outside the target of a library built for alpha chains; its clone size means little. The chain links TRBV7-9 to TRBJ2-3; TRBD2 matches 11 bases. Germline-derived CDR1 and CDR2 are SEHNR and FQNEAQ (reference sequence). The V gene end was trimmed by 5 bases and the J gene end by 3 bases; junction bases not matched to a gene: 4. The CDR3 runs to 15 residues. The CDR3 DNA is TGTGCCAGCAGCGAGGGGACTAGCGGTACAGATACGCAGTATTTT. Translating gives CASSEGTSGTDTQYF. Supplemented by reference TRBV7-9 and TRBJ2-3, the full variable domain reads DTGVSQNPRHKITKRGQNVTFRCDPISEHNRLYWYRQTLGQGPEFLTYFQNEAQLEKSRLLSDRFSAERPKGSFSTLEIQRTEQGDSAMYLCASSEGTSGTDTQYFGPGTRLTVL.